This TCR beta chain was sequenced for a study of T-cell memory formation after mild COVID-19. The CDR3 spans 15 residues. V was cut by 4 bases and J by 4 bases, with 16 bases left in between. In germline, CDR1 is MNHEY, CDR2 SVGEGT. 5'RACE, which relied on constant-segment primers, yielded TCR alpha and TCR beta cDNA libraries carrying sample barcodes and UMIs. Each CDR3 protein gets one entry after TCRdb re-called the 5' RACE reads with MiXCR. In the table there are roughly 560,000 distinct CDR3 sequences, around 21% of which are singletons. Sequences were obtained from PBMCs or a T cell subset sorted from them (not recorded which). This TCR was sampled from an adult woman who had mild COVID-19 (a few samples of this study predate the infection). Cell type and time point are not known. The V gene is TRBV6-2 or TRBV6-3, the J gene TRBJ1-1; D remains ambiguous. The CDR3 spells CASSSSVGWSTEAFF. CDR3 bases: TGTGCCAGCAGTTCCTCGGTGGGGTGGTCCACTGAAGCTTTCTTT.